This TCR beta chain was found in a study of shared clonotypes between healthy human individuals. About the study: Participating donors consisted of two women and a few men aged 18 to 49.

Profiled with immunoSEQ multiplex PCR; TCRdb holds only in-frame clones, not every one. Seen here are 490,000 or so clones, about 82% observed once, and the top ten hold 10% to 15%. Trimming removed 7 bases at V and 0 bases at J, with 16 bases between. The CDR3 runs to 14 residues. Germline V gives CDR1 SQVTM, CDR2 ANQGSEA. Sequencing was performed on PBMCs. The gene calls are TRBV29-1 and TRBJ2-7; D gene ambiguous. The source is a woman in her thirties or forties in good health. Some clones in this sample may be carry-over from other donors' samples. The CDR3 protein is CSALRTGGSYEQYF. The CDR3 DNA reads as TGCAGCGCCCTCAGAACGGGTGGCTCCTACGAGCAGTACTTC.